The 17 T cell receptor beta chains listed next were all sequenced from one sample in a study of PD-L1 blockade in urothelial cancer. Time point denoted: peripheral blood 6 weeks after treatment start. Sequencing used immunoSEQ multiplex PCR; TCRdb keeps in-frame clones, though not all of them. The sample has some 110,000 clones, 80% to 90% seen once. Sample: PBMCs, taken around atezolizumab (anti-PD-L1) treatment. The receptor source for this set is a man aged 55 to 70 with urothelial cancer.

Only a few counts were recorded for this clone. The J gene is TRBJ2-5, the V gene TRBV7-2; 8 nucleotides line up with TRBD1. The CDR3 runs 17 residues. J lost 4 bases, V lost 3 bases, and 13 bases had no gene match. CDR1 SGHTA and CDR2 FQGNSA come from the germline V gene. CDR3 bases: TGTGCCAGCAGCTTTTTGTCCCCAGGGGGCTCTAGAGAGACCCAGTACTTC. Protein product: CASSFLSPGGSRETQYF.

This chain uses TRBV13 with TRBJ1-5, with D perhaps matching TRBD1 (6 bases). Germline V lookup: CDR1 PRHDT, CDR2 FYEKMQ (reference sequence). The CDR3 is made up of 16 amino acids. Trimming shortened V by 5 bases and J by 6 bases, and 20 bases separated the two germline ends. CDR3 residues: CASSRRRGARSQPQHF. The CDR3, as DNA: TGTGCCAGCAGCCGTCGGCGGGGGGCGCGAAGTCAGCCCCAGCATTTT.

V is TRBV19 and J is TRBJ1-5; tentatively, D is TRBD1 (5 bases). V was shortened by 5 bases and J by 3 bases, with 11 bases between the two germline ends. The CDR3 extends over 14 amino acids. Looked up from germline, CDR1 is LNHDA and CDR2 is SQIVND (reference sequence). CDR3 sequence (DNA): TGTGCCAGTAGTCCAGACAGCGCCAATCAGCCCCAGCATTTT. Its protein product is CASSPDSANQPQHF.

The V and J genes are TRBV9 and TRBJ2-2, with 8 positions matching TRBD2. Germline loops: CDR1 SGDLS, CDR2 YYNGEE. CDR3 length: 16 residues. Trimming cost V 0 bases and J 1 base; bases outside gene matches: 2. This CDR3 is CASSVELAGNTGELFF. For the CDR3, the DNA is TGTGCCAGCAGCGTAGAGCTAGCGGGGAACACCGGGGAGCTGTTTTTT.

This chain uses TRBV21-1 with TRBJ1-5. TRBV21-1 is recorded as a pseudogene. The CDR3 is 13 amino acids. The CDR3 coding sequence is TGTGCCAGCCAGAGGTTACGCAATCAGCCCCAGCATTTT. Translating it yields CASQRLRNQPQHF.

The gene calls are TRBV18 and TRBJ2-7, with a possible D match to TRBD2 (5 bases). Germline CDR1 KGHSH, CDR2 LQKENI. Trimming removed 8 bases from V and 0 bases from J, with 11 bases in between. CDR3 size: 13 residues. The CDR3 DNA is TGTGCCAGCGCGACGGGAAGCTCCTACGAGCAGTACTTC. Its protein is CASATGSSYEQYF. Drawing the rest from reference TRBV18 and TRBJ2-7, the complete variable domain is NAGVMQNPRHLVRRRGQEARLRCSPMKGHSHVYWYRQLPEEGLKFMVYLQKENIIDESGMPKERFSAEFPKEGPSILRIQQVVRGDSAAYFCASATGSSYEQYFGPGTRLTVT.

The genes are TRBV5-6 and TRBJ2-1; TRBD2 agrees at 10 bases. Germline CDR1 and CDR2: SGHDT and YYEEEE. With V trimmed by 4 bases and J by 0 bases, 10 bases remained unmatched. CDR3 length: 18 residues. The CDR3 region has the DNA TGTGCCAGCAGCCGGGGGGTAGCGGGGGGACGCTCCTACAATGAGCAGTTCTTC. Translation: CASSRGVAGGRSYNEQFF.

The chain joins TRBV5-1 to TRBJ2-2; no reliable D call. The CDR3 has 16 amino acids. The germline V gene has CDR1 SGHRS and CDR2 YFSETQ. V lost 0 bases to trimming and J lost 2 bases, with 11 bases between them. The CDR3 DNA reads TGCGCCAGCAGCTTGGCCCCAGGAATTAACACCGGGGAGCTGTTTTTT. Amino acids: CASSLAPGINTGELFF.

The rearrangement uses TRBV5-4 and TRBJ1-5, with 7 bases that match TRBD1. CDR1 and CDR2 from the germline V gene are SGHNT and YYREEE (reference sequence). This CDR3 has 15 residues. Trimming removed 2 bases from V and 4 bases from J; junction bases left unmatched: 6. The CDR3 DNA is TGTGCCAGCAGCTTACAGGGGCCGGGGAATCAGCCCCAGCATTTT. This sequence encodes CASSLQGPGNQPQHF.

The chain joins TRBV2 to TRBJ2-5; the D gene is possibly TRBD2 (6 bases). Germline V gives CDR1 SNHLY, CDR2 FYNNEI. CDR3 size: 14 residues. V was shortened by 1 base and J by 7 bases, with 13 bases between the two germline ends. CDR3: CASSEEGGVPTQYF. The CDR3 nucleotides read TGTGCCAGCAGTGAAGAAGGCGGGGTCCCGACCCAGTACTTC.

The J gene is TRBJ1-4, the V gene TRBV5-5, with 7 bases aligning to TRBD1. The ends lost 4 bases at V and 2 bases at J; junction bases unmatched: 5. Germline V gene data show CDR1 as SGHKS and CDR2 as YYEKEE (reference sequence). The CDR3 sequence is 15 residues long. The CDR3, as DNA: TGTGCCAGCAGCCCCACACAGGGGACTAATGAAAAACTGTTTTTT. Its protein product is CASSPTQGTNEKLFF.

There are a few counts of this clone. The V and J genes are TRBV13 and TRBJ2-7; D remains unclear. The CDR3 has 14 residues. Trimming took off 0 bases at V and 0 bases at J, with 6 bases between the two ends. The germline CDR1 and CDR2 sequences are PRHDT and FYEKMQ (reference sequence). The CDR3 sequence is CASSLGRSSYEQYF. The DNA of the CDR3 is TGTGCCAGCAGCTTAGGACGGAGCTCCTACGAGCAGTACTTC.

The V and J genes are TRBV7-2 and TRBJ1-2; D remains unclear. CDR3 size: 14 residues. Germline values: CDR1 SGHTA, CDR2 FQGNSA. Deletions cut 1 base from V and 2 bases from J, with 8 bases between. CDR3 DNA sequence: TGTGCCAGCAGCTTAGAACAGACCAACTATGGCTACACCTTC. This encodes CASSLEQTNYGYTF.

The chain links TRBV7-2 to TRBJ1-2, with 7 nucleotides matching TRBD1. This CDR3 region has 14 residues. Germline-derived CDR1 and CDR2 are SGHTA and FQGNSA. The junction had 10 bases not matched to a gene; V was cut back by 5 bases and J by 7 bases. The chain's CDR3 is CASSTRQGRSGYTF. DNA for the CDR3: TGTGCCAGCAGCACAAGACAGGGACGGTCTGGCTACACCTTC.

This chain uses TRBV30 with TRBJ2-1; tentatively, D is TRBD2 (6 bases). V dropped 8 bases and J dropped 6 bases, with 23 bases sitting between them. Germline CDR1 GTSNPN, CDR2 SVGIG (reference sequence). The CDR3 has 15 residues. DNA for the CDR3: TGTGCCGGGACCTATGGCGGGAACCTAGCCAATGAGCAGTTCTTC. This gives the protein CAGTYGGNLANEQFF.

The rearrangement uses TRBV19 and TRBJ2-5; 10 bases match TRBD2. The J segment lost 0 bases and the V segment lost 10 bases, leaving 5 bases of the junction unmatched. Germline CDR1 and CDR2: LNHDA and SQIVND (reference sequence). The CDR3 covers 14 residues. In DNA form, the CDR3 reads TGTGCCACTACTAGCGGGGTGTACCAAGAGACCCAGTACTTC. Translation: CATTSGVYQETQYF.

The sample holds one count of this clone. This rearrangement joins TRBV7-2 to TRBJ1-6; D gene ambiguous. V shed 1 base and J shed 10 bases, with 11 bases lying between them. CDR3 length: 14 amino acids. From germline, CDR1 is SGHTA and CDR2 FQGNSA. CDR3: CASSLVWGDSPLHF. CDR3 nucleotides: TGTGCCAGCAGCTTAGTGTGGGGAGACTCACCCCTCCACTTT.